The clone carrying this TCR beta chain is a singleton in its sample. Sequencing was performed with immunoSEQ multiplex PCR; in TCRdb, only in-frame clones are kept and a portion is missing. The sample comprises some 130,000 clones, 85% to 95% of which are singletons, and 1% rests with the top ten. This sample is drawn from a study of OX40 agonist ivuxolimab in advanced cancers. V was trimmed by 4 bases and J by 1 base, leaving 15 bases between them. The CDR3 has 15 amino acids. From germline, CDR1 is SGHKS and CDR2 YYEKEE (reference sequence). Sequences were derived from CD4+ or CD8+ T cells sorted from blood, sampled in a trial of the OX40 agonist ivuxolimab. This chain connects TRBV5-5 to TRBJ2-7, with D maybe TRBD2 (6 bases). This sequence was found in an adult with an advanced solid tumor such as melanoma, head and neck, liver or kidney cancer. The CDR3 protein is CASSPSGTGSYEQYF. The CDR3 nucleotides read TGTGCCAGCAGCCCCTCCGGGACTGGTTCCTACGAGCAGTACTTC.